This TCR beta chain was retrieved from a study of T cells after posttransplantation cyclophosphamide. Study results and caveats: Blood and skin or GI T cell repertoires showed limited TRB overlap.

This clone appeared many times. Its matching antigen is unknown. Measured with immunoSEQ multiplex PCR; TCRdb has only the in-frame clones, and not every one. This sample carries 30,000 to 40,000 clones, none of them present only once. Sequenced: PBMCs. The clonotype originates from a man in his fifties or sixties in good health, CMV-negative, and a related stem cell transplant donor.

The CDR3 protein is CASSPWSGGAHEQYF. The CDR3 region has the DNA TGTGCCAGCAGCCCCTGGAGCGGGGGGGCTCACGAGCAGTACTTC. The gene calls are TRBV7-2 and TRBJ2-7; 10 bases map to TRBD2. The CDR3 extends over 15 amino acids. Germline CDR1 and CDR2: SGHTA and FQGNSA. The V segment lost 5 bases and the J segment 5 bases; nucleotides outside the gene matches: 9. Together with reference TRBV7-2 and TRBJ2-7, the CDR3 gives the full variable domain: GAGVSQSPSNKVTEKGKDVELRCDPISGHTALYWYRQSLGQGLEFLIYFQGNSAPDKSGLPSDRFSAERTGGSVSTLTIQRTQQEDSAVYLCASSPWSGGAHEQYFGPGTRLTVT.